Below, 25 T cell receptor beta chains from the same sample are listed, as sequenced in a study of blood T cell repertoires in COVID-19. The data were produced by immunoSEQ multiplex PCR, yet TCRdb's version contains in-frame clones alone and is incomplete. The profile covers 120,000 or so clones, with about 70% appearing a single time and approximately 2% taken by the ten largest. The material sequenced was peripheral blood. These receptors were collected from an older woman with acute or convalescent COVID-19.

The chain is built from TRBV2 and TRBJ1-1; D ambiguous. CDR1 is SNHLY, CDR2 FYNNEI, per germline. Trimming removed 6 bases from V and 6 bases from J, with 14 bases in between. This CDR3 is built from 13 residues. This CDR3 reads CASSPIMAAEAFF. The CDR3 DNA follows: TGTGCCAGCAGCCCGATTATGGCAGCTGAAGCTTTCTTT.

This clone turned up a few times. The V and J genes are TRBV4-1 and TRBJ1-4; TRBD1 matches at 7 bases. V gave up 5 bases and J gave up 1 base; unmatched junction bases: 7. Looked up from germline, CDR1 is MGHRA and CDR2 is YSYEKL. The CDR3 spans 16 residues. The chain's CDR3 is CASSYEGALTNEKLFF. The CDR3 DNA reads TGCGCCAGCAGCTACGAGGGGGCCCTAACTAATGAAAAACTGTTTTTT.

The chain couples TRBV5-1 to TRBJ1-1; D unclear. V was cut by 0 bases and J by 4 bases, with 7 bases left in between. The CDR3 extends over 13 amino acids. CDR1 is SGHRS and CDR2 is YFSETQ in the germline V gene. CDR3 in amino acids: CASSLDLTTEAFF. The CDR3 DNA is TGCGCCAGCAGCTTGGACCTAACCACTGAAGCTTTCTTT.

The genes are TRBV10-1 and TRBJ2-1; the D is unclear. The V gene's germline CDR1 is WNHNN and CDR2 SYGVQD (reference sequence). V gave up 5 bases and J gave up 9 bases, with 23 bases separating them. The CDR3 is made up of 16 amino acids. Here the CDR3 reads CASSLHPAPRFGEQFF. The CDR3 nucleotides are TGCGCCAGCAGTCTCCACCCGGCTCCCAGGTTTGGTGAGCAGTTCTTC.

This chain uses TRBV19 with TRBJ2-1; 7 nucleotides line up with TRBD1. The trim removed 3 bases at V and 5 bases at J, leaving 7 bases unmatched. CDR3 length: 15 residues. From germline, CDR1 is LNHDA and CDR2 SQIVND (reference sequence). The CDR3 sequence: CASSMWTGRDNEQFF. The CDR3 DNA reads TGTGCCAGTAGTATGTGGACAGGTAGGGACAATGAGCAGTTCTTC.

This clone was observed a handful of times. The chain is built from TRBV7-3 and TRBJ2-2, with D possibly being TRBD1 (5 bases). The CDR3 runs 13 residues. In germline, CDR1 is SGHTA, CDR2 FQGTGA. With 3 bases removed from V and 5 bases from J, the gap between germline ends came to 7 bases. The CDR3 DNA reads TGTGCCAGCAGCTTTTCAGGGACCGGGGAGCTGTTTTTT. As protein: CASSFSGTGELFF.

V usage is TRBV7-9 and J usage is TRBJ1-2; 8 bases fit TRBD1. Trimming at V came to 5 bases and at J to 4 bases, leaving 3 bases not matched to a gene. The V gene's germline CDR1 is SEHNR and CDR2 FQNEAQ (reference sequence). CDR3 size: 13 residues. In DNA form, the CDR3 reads TGTGCCAGCAGCCAGGGGGCCTCCTATGGCTACACCTTC. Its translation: CASSQGASYGYTF. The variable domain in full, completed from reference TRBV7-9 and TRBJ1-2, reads DTGVSQNPRHKITKRGQNVTFRCDPISEHNRLYWYRQTLGQGPEFLTYFQNEAQLEKSRLLSDRFSAERPKGSFSTLEIQRTEQGDSAMYLCASSQGASYGYTFGSGTRLTVV.

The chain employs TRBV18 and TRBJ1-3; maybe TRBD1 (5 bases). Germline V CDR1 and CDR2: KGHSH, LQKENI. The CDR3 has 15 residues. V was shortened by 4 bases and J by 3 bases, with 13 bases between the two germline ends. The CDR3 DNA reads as TGTGCCAGCTCACGGGGGGACGGAGGTGGAAACACCATATATTTT. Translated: CASSRGDGGGNTIYF. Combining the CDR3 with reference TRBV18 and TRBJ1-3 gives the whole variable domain NAGVMQNPRHLVRRRGQEARLRCSPMKGHSHVYWYRQLPEEGLKFMVYLQKENIIDESGMPKERFSAEFPKEGPSILRIQQVVRGDSAAYFCASSRGDGGGNTIYFGEGSWLTVV.

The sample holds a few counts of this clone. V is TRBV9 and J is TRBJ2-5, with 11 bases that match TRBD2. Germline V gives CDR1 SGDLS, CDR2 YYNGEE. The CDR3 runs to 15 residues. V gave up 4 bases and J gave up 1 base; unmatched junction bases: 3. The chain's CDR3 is CASSLTSGVQETQYF. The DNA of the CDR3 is TGTGCCAGCAGCCTGACTAGCGGGGTCCAAGAGACCCAGTACTTC.

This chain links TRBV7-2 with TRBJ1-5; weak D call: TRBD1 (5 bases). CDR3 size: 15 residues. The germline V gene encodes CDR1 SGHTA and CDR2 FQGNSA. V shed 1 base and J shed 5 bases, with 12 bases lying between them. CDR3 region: CASSLDKGYHQPQHF. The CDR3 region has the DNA TGTGCCAGCAGCTTAGATAAGGGGTACCATCAGCCCCAGCATTTT.

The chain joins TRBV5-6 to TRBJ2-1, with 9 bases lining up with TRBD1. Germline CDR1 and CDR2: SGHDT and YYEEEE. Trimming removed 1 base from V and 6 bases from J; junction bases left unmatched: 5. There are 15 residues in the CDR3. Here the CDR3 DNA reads TGTGCCAGCAGCTTGATCGTGACAGGGGGCAATGAGCAGTTCTTC. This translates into CASSLIVTGGNEQFF.

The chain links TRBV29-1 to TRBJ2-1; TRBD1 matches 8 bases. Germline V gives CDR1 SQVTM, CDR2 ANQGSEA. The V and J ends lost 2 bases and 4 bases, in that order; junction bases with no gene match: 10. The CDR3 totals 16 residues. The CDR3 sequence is CSVEIPGQGAYNEQFF. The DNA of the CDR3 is TGCAGCGTTGAAATCCCCGGACAGGGTGCTTACAATGAGCAGTTCTTC.

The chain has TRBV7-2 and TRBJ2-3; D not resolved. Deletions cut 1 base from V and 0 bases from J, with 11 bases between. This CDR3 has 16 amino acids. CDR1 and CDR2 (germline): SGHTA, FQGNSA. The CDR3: CASSLEAFTSTDTQYF. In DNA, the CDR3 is TGTGCCAGCAGCTTAGAAGCTTTCACTAGCACAGATACGCAGTATTTT.

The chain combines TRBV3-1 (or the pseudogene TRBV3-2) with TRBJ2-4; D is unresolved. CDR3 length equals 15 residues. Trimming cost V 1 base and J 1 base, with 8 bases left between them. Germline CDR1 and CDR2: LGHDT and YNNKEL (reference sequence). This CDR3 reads CASSQGAQAKNIQYF. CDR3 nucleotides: TGTGCCAGCAGCCAAGGGGCTCAGGCCAAAAACATTCAGTACTTC.

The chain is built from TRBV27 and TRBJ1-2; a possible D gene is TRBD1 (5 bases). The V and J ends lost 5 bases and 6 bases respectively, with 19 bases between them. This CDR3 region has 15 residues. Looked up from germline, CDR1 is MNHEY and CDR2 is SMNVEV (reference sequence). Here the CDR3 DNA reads TGTGCCAGCAGTCCCTCCGCAGCTAAACAGGATGGCTACACCTTC. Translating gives CASSPSAAKQDGYTF.

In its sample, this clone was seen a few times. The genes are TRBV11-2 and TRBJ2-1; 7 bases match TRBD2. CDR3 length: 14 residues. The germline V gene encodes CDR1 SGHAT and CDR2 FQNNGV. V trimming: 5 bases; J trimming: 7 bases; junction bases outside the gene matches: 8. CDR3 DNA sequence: TGTGCCAGCAGCGGTATGGACGGGAGGAATGAGCAGTTCTTC. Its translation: CASSGMDGRNEQFF.

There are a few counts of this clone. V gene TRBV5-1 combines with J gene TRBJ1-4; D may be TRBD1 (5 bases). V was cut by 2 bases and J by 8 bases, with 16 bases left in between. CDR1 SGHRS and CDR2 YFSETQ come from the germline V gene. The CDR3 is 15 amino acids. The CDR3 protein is CASSLRQLIGEKLFF. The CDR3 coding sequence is TGCGCCAGCAGCTTAAGACAGTTAATAGGGGAAAAACTGTTTTTT.

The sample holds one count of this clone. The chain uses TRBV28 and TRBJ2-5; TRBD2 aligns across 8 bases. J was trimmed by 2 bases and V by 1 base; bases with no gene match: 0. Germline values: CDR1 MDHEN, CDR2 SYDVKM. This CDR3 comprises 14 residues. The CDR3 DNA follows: TGTGCCAGCAGTTTATCGGGGGGGCAAGAGACCCAGTACTTC. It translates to CASSLSGGQETQYF.

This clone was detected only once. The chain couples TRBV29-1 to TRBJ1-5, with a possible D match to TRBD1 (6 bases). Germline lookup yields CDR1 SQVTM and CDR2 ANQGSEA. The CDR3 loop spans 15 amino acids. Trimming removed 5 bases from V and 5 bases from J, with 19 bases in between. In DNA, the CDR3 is TGCAGCGTTATCCTGGGTGGAACAGGGTATCAGCCCCAGCATTTT. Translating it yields CSVILGGTGYQPQHF.

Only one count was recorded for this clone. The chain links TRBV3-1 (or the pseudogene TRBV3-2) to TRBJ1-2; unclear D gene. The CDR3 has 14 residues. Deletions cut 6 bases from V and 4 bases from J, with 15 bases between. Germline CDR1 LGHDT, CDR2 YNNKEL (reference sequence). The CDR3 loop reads CASRDSDRGYGYTF. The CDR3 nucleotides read TGTGCCAGCAGAGACTCCGACCGGGGCTATGGCTACACCTTC.

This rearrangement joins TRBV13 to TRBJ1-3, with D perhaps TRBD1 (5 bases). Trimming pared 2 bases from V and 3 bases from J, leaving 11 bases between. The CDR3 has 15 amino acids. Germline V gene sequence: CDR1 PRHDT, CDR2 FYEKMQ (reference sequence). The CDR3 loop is CASSLFSGGGNTIYF. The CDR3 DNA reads TGTGCCAGCAGCTTATTCTCGGGGGGTGGAAACACCATATATTTT.

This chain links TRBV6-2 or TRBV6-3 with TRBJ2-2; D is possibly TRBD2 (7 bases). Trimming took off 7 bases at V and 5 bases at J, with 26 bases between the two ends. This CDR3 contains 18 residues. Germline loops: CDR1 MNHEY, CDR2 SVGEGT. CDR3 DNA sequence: TGTGCCAGCACCCCCGGGACTGGGGGGGGGCGAGTGACCGGGGAGCTGTTTTTT. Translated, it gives CASTPGTGGGRVTGELFF.

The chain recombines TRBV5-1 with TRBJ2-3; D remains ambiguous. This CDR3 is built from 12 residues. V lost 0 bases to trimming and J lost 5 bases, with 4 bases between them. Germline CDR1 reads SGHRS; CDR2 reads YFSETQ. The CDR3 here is CASSLGIDTQYF. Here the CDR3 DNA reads TGCGCCAGCAGCTTGGGTATAGATACGCAGTATTTT.

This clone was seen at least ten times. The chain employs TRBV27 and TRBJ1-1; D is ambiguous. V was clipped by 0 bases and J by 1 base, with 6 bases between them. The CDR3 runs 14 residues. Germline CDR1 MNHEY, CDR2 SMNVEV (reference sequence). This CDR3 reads CASSLSAGNTEAFF. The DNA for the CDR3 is TGTGCCAGCAGTTTATCTGCAGGGAACACTGAAGCTTTCTTT.

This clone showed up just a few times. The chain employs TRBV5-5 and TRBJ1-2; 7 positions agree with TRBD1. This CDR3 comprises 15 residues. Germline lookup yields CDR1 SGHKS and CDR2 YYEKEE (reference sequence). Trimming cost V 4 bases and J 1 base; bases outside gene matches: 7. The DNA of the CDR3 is TGTGCCAGCAGCCCGGGGCAGGGGGTTAACTATGGCTACACCTTC. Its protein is CASSPGQGVNYGYTF.